Presented here are 24 T cell receptor beta chains from one specimen sequenced in a study of T cells after yellow fever vaccination. From the 5' RACE reads, TCRdb called clonotypes with MiXCR, one entry per CDR3 protein. This table holds roughly 74,000 distinct CDR3 sequences, more than 5.5% found once. The specimen comprised CD8+ T cells sorted from PBMCs, sampled 5 days after the first yellow fever vaccination. The receptor set was obtained from a man younger than 35 who received the YFV17D yellow fever vaccine.

DNA for the CDR3: TGCGCCAGCAGCCATGGGGGTTGGGTTGGCTACACCTTC. Protein sequence: CASSHGGWVGYTF. The chain carries TRBV4-3 and TRBJ1-2, with D possibly matching TRBD1 (5 bases). Trimming removed 3 bases at V and 7 bases at J, with 12 bases between. Germline V CDR1 and CDR2: LGHNA, YSLEER. CDR3 length: 13 amino acids.

This clonotype was recorded many times. The rearrangement joins TRBV15 to TRBJ2-7, with TRBD1 identical over 7 bases. The V gene's germline CDR1 is LNHNV and CDR2 YYDKDF (reference sequence). V was clipped by 3 bases and J by 2 bases; unmatched bases: 1. This CDR3 has 13 amino acids. The CDR3 DNA reads as TGTGCCACCAGCAGTGGACAGGCCTACGAGCAGTACTTC. This codes for CATSSGQAYEQYF.

This clonotype was picked up a small number of times. V usage is TRBV12-3 or TRBV12-4 and J usage is TRBJ2-1; possibly TRBD1 or TRBD2 for D (5 bases each). With 1 base removed from V and 2 bases from J, the gap between germline ends came to 6 bases. The CDR3 is made up of 14 amino acids. CDR3 loop: CASSLGGTYNEQFF. The DNA of the CDR3 is TGTGCCAGCAGTTTAGGGGGGACCTACAATGAGCAGTTCTTC.

This clonotype was seen ten or more times. The J gene is TRBJ1-6, the V gene TRBV7-3; a possible D gene is TRBD1 (5 bases). The length of the CDR3 is 14 residues. Trimming left V 6 bases short and J 7 bases short, with 13 bases between. Germline CDR1 SGHTA, CDR2 FQGTGA. The CDR3 DNA sequence: TGTGCCAGCAGTCATGGGACGTGGAATTCACCCCTCCACTTT. Translating gives CASSHGTWNSPLHF.

This clonotype was recorded many times. The chain carries TRBV5-6 and TRBJ2-2; TRBD2 matches at 8 bases. The CDR3 spans 15 residues. Germline CDR1 is SGHDT and CDR2 is YYEEEE. V trimming: 1 base; J trimming: 4 bases; junction bases outside the gene matches: 3. The CDR3 nucleotides read TGTGCCAGCAGCTTGCGGGGGGGGATCACCGGGGAGCTGTTTTTT. This gives the protein CASSLRGGITGELFF.

This clonotype was detected ten times or more. V is TRBV9 and J is TRBJ2-1; D is possibly TRBD1 or TRBD2 (6 bases each). CDR3 length: 15 amino acids. CDR1 is SGDLS, CDR2 YYNGEE, per germline. V lost 4 bases, J lost 4 bases, and 15 bases lay in between. The CDR3 nucleotides are TGTGCCAGCAGCCCTACGGGGGCGAATTACAATGAGCAGTTCTTC. Translating it yields CASSPTGANYNEQFF. Full variable domain (rest looked up from reference TRBV9 and TRBJ2-1): DSGVTQTPKHLITATGQRVTLRCSPRSGDLSVYWYQQSLDQGLQFLIQYYNGEERAKGNILERFSAQQFPDLHSELNLSSLELGDSALYFCASSPTGANYNEQFFGPGTRLTVL.

This clonotype was seen more than once but under ten times. The chain links TRBV11-1 to TRBJ2-1; 11 nucleotides align to TRBD1. Germline V gives CDR1 SGHAT, CDR2 FQDESV (reference sequence). This CDR3 is built from 15 residues. With V trimmed by 3 bases and J by 6 bases, 4 bases remained unmatched. The CDR3 spells CASSFGQGAVNEQFF. DNA of the CDR3: TGTGCCAGCAGCTTCGGACAGGGGGCCGTCAATGAGCAGTTCTTC.

Note on this clonotype: A junction boundary mismatches the germline segment, possibly from a read error. This chain uses TRBV7-7 with TRBJ2-5; TRBD2 matches 13 bases. The CDR3 consists of 15 residues. CDR1 SSHAT and CDR2 FNYEAQ come from the germline V gene (reference sequence). The chain's CDR3 is CASSRLAGGQETQYF. The CDR3 bases are TGTGCTAGCAGCAGACTAGCGGGGGGACAAGAGACCCAGTACTTC. Full variable domain (outside the CDR3, taken from reference TRBV7-7 and TRBJ2-5): GAGVSQSPRYKVTKRGQDVTLRCDPISSHATLYWYQQALGQGPEFLTYFNYEAQPDKSGLPSDRFSAERPEGSISTLTIQRTEQRDSAMYRCASSRLAGGQETQYFGPGTRLLVL.

This clonotype was seen at least ten times. The chain has TRBV7-2 and TRBJ2-1, with D uncertain. Germline assignment: CDR1 SGHTA and CDR2 FQGNSA. The CDR3 runs 11 residues. V was shortened by 4 bases and J by 9 bases, with 7 bases between the two germline ends. The CDR3: CASSYTPEQFF. CDR3 nucleotide sequence: TGTGCCAGCAGCTACACACCTGAGCAGTTCTTC.

This clonotype was detected ten times or more. V usage is TRBV5-1 and J usage is TRBJ2-7, with TRBD2 as a possible D gene (6 bases). This CDR3 spans 17 amino acids. V lost 0 bases and J 3 bases, leaving 19 bases between the germline ends. Germline V CDR1 and CDR2: SGHRS, YFSETQ. The CDR3 sequence: CASSLGLRGSRFYEQYF. CDR3 bases: TGCGCCAGCAGCTTGGGGCTGCGGGGCAGCAGGTTCTACGAGCAGTACTTC.

This clonotype was recorded at least ten times. This chain uses TRBV2 with TRBJ1-1, with TRBD1 matching 7 bases. The ends lost 7 bases at V and 0 bases at J; junction bases unmatched: 2. Germline CDR1 and CDR2: SNHLY and FYNNEI. The CDR3 covers 13 residues. CDR3 sequence reads: CASTDRMNTEAFF. CDR3 bases: TGTGCCAGCACGGACAGGATGAACACTGAAGCTTTCTTT. Together with reference TRBV2 and TRBJ1-1, the CDR3 gives the full variable domain: EPEVTQTPSHQVTQMGQEVILRCVPISNHLYFYWYRQILGQKVEFLVSFYNNEISEKSEIFDDQFSVERPDGSNFTLKIRSTKLEDSAMYFCASTDRMNTEAFFGQGTRLTVV.

J is TRBJ1-3 and V is TRBV4-2, with a tentative D call TRBD1 (5 bases). This CDR3 region has 16 residues. With 6 bases removed from V and 4 bases from J, the gap between germline ends came to 19 bases. The germline V gene encodes CDR1 LGHNA and CDR2 YNFKEQ. The CDR3 DNA sequence: TGTGCCAGCAGACGCGCGTTCGGGCGGGACGGAAACACCATATATTTT. This sequence encodes CASRRAFGRDGNTIYF.

The rearrangement joins TRBV20-1 to TRBJ1-2; TRBD1 might be the D (5 bases). Trimming shortened V by 0 bases and J by 4 bases, and 12 bases separated the two germline ends. This CDR3 spans 14 amino acids. Germline CDR1 is DFQATT and CDR2 is SNEGSKA (reference sequence). The CDR3 DNA reads TGCAGTGCTAGAGAGAGGGGCAGCCTCTATGGCTACACCTTC. Translating gives CSARERGSLYGYTF.

This clonotype has only a few counts. The rearrangement joins TRBV4-1 to TRBJ1-4; 10 nucleotides line up with TRBD1. Trimming removed 5 bases from V and 8 bases from J; junction bases left unmatched: 8. There are 15 residues in the CDR3. Germline V gene data show CDR1 as MGHRA and CDR2 as YSYEKL. CDR3 nucleotide sequence: TGCGCCAGCAGCGGATCCGGGACAGGGGTCGAAAAACTGTTTTTT. This encodes CASSGSGTGVEKLFF.

In its sample, this clonotype was seen many times. This chain links TRBV20-1 with TRBJ1-5, with D unclear. CDR1 and CDR2 (germline): DFQATT, SNEGSKA (reference sequence). CDR3 length: 14 amino acids. V was clipped by 6 bases and J by 0 bases, with 12 bases between them. The CDR3 loop is CSALGFYSNQPQHF. In nucleotides, the CDR3 is TGCAGTGCACTCGGATTCTATAGCAATCAGCCCCAGCATTTT.

With respect to this clonotype: A much larger clone sits a single nucleotide away, making a read error possible. The CDR3 nucleotides read TGTGCCAGCAGCTCGGACGGGAACACTGAAGCTTTCTTT. Translating gives CASSSDGNTEAFF. This sequence joins TRBV7-9 and TRBJ1-1; D is uncertain. The V end was cut by 4 bases, the J end by 1 base, with 7 bases between. CDR1 is SEHNR, CDR2 FQNEAQ, per germline (reference sequence). The length of the CDR3 is 13 residues.

At least ten counts were recorded for this clonotype. This chain connects TRBV12-3 or TRBV12-4 to TRBJ2-5; 12 bases match TRBD2. Trimming at V came to 5 bases and at J to 3 bases, leaving 1 base not matched to a gene. There are 14 residues in the CDR3. CDR3 sequence reads: CASSRLAGEETQYF. The DNA for the CDR3 is TGTGCCAGCAGTCGACTAGCGGGGGAAGAGACCCAGTACTTC.

This clonotype occurred many times. This chain connects TRBV27 to TRBJ1-5, with D unclear. Trimming removed 0 bases from V and 3 bases from J, with 3 bases in between. The germline V gene encodes CDR1 MNHEY and CDR2 SMNVEV (reference sequence). The CDR3 extends over 13 amino acids. The CDR3 sequence is CASSLSPNQPQHF. The CDR3, as DNA: TGTGCCAGCAGTTTATCGCCCAATCAGCCCCAGCATTTT.

This clonotype showed up just a few times. Given the absence of the conserved phenylalanine or tryptophan at the CDR3 end, a read error is likely. V is TRBV6-5 and J is TRBJ1-5, with D possibly being TRBD1 (6 bases). The V end lost 0 bases, the J end lost 2 bases, and 14 bases lay between the germline ends. CDR3 size: 17 residues. Germline CDR1 reads MNHEY; CDR2 reads SVGAGI. The CDR3 DNA reads TGTGCCAGCAGTTACTCGGCCTCAGGGGCAGGCAATCAGCCCCAGCATTCT. It specifies CASSYSASGAGNQPQHS.

Many counts were recorded for this clonotype. The chain links TRBV6-5 to TRBJ2-2; no definite D call. V lost 3 bases and J lost 2, with 13 bases in between. Germline-derived CDR1 and CDR2 are MNHEY and SVGAGI. CDR3 length equals 16 residues. The CDR3 sequence is CASSYSYYLNTGELFF. DNA for the CDR3: TGTGCCAGCAGTTATAGTTACTACCTAAACACCGGGGAGCTGTTTTTT.

The rearrangement uses TRBV29-1 and TRBJ2-1; TRBD2 matches 8 bases. The CDR3 consists of 17 residues. Germline V gene sequence: CDR1 SQVTM, CDR2 ANQGSEA. The V and J ends lost 4 bases and 1 base, in that order; junction bases with no gene match: 12. CDR3 residues: CSVGPTPGLGSYNEQFF. The DNA of the CDR3 is TGCAGCGTTGGGCCCACCCCGGGACTAGGTTCCTACAATGAGCAGTTCTTC.

This clonotype was detected only a few times. The V gene is TRBV7-3, the J gene TRBJ2-3; TRBD2 agrees at 9 bases. The V gene's germline CDR1 is SGHTA and CDR2 FQGTGA. The CDR3 totals 15 residues. Trimming cost V 3 bases and J 5 bases; bases outside gene matches: 6. CDR3 residues: CASSLLAGEEDTQYF. The CDR3 coding sequence is TGTGCCAGCAGCTTGTTAGCGGGGGAGGAAGATACGCAGTATTTT.

This clonotype was counted many times. The chain is built from TRBV4-1 and TRBJ2-7; D may be TRBD2 (6 bases). Germline loops: CDR1 MGHRA, CDR2 YSYEKL. Trimming cost V 1 base and J 3 bases, with 13 bases left between them. The CDR3 sequence is 15 residues long. The CDR3 loop reads CASSQVSGLFYEQYF. In DNA form, the CDR3 reads TGCGCCAGCAGCCAAGTTTCCGGACTATTCTACGAGCAGTACTTC.

CDR3 loop: CATSGLAGEYQETQYF. The CDR3 bases are TGTGCCACCAGTGGACTAGCGGGAGAGTACCAAGAGACCCAGTACTTC. The chain links TRBV24-1 to TRBJ2-5; TRBD2 matches 12 bases. Trimming took 5 bases from V and 0 from J; bases not matched to a gene: 3. CDR1 and CDR2 from the germline V gene are KGHDR and SFDVKD. CDR3 length: 16 amino acids.